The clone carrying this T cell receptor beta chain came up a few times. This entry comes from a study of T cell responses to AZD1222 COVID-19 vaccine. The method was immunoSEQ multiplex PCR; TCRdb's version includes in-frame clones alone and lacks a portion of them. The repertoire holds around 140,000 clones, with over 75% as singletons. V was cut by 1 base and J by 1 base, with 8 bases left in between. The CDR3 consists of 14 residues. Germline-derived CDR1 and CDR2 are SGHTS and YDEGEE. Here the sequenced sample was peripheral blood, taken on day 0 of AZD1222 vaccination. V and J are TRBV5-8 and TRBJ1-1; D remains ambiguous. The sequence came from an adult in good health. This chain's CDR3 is CASSLWQANTEAFF. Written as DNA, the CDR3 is TGTGCCAGCAGCTTGTGGCAGGCGAACACTGAAGCTTTCTTT.